This TCR beta chain emerged from a study of T cells in Graves' hyperthyroidism and ophthalmopathy (dated by TCRdb to between 2018 and 2021). With respect to the entire study: Peripheral blood samples were taken at the time of initial diagnosis, prior to any treatment. In addition, the study compared T-cell repertoires in thyroid tissue and in blood from over 5 Graves' hyperthyroidism patients. A discovery cohort of about a hundred patients, about 40 with Graves' ophthalmopathy and over 55 with stable Graves' hyperthyroidism, was used to find distinguishing TCR V-J signatures. Once sampling was done, hyperthyroidism patients were given methimazole at a starting dose of 30 mg daily, whereas ophthalmopathy patients were given high-dose intravenous methylprednisolone. Prospective prediction of ophthalmopathy was tested in an independent validation cohort consisting of fewer than 20 hyperthyroidism patients and approximately 16 patients who later progressed to ophthalmopathy. The paper describes TCR Vbeta CDR3 sequencing of around 140 peripheral blood samples, made up of about 41 ophthalmopathy patients, more than 70 hyperthyroidism patients and around 17 progressor patients. The 90 to 100 discovery patients were randomly divided into training and test sets at a 7:3 ratio. Broad study findings and their caveats: In validation, the model predicted progression to ophthalmopathy a median of around 6.5 months before onset, with roughly 68% sensitivity and roughly 79% specificity. A 13 V-J signature model separated ophthalmopathy from stable hyperthyroidism, with approximately 87% sensitivity and 81% to 82% specificity in cross-validation and 80%/75% in testing. Blood samples also contained most of the expanded thyroid clonotypes (frequency above 0.001), which suggests that blood repertoires may reflect thyroid immune responses. No statistical method was used to fix the sample size in advance, and group allocation was not hidden from the investigators.

Stable Graves' hyperthyroidism was defined as no progression to ophthalmopathy during 18 months of follow-up. Hyperthyroidism patients were newly diagnosed, with disease duration under 2 months, and aged 18 to 65 years. Exclusion was applied to patients with uncontrolled infections, other autoimmune diseases, pregnancy or lactation. Clinical symptoms, serum thyroxine and TRAb, thyroid ultrasound, and orbital computed tomography formed the basis for the diagnoses. Ficoll-Paque density gradient centrifugation was used to isolate PBMCs from around 10 ml of fresh peripheral blood. Trizol reagent was used to extract total RNA, and RNA quality was then checked on an Agilent 2100 Bioanalyzer. The TCR beta CDR3 regions were amplified from RNA transcripts. For the first round of RT-PCR on the TCR CDR3, the HTBI primer set was used together with the Qiagen OneStep RT-PCR kit. A second multiplex PCR round built the libraries, followed by size selection and purification. Sequencing of the libraries was done on an Illumina HiSeq2000 using paired-end 100 bp reads. The paper's data handling went like this. Raw data were processed with SOAPnuke, discarding reads with adapters, uncalled bases, mean Phred below 15, or no exact constant-primer or identifier match. High-quality paired reads were merged with COPE v1.2.5, and unique nucleotide sequences were defined as clonotypes. MiTCR v1.1 was used to align the clonotypes against IMGT TRBV, TRBD and TRBJ reference segments. The analysis included only V-J combinations with a frequency above 0.0001, which together covered 99% to 99.2% of the repertoires. A TCS score was defined as the ratio between F50 (clonal expansion) and ExV (chaos), using BLOSUM62-based TCRdist between CDR3 peptides within each V-J. Welch's t-statistics and random forest reduced just over 500 V-J features to 10 to 15, which were used in a naive Bayes classifier (R e1071). TCRdb took the public reads, trimmed them with fastp at Q25, ran MiXCR for clone calling and kept in-frame beta chains. Merged by CDR3 protein, the rows form single entries marked with the most common genes and DNA. The V and J calls shown here were made by TCRdb, not taken from the authors' results. For this sample the table gives hundreds of thousands of distinct CDR3 sequences, of which under 15% were detected only once. The ten most abundant clones make up over 8.5% of the sample.

This clonotype was detected ten times or more. It lacks a known antigen. No base quality information exists; no much larger clone differs at one position. From the germline V gene, CDR1 is MDHEN and CDR2 is SYDVKM. The CDR3, cysteine through phenylalanine, is 15 amino acids long. Solely the CDR3 DNA is kept, with 45 bases framed from the first base. From V the trimming removes 5 bases and from J it removes 3 bases, while the gene matches leave 6 bases of the junction unaccounted for. The sequenced sample consisted of blood. The V and J genes are TRBV28 and TRBJ1-4, with 7 bases matching TRBD1. This clonotype was sampled from a woman aged 18 to 35 with Graves' hyperthyroidism. The CDR3 amino acid sequence is: CASSHDRDSNEKLFF. The DNA sequence is as follows: TGTGCCAGCAGTCACGACAGGGACTCTAATGAAAAACTGTTTTTT.